The 27 T cell receptor beta chains in this list originate from one sample, sequenced in a study of regulatory dendritic cells for organ transplantation (TCRdb year 2017). The library was obtained by the immunoSEQ multiplex PCR assay. TCRdb holds this immuneACCESS table with in-frame rearrangements only. Some clones are missing; in checked studies, unresolved V genes explain under half, and the rest has no known cause. This sample is represented by about 38,000 clones; under 95% of them were singletons. The leading ten clones occupy approximately 0.11% of the sample. The source material was naive CD8+ T cells from blood. The cell subset or site label on this specimen signifies: CD45RA+ naive T cells. The receptors stem from a human donor in good health.

The chain links TRBV27 to TRBJ2-1; D is undetermined. V was pared by 2 bases and J by 7 bases, with 12 bases between. Germline V gene lookup returns CDR1 MNHEY and CDR2 SMNVEV (reference sequence). This CDR3 contains 14 residues. The CDR3 reads CASSLGEFGNEQFF. The CDR3 bases are TGTGCCAGCAGTTTAGGCGAATTCGGGAATGAGCAGTTCTTC.

The chain uses TRBV5-8 and TRBJ2-5; TRBD2 matches at 10 bases. V lost 0 bases and J lost 5; bases outside the gene matches: 10. The CDR3 length is 17 residues. Germline loops: CDR1 SGHTS, CDR2 YDEGEE. CDR3 sequence reads: CASSLASGSREWETQYF. CDR3 nucleotides: TGTGCCAGCAGCTTGGCTAGCGGGAGTCGAGAATGGGAGACCCAGTACTTC. The complete variable domain, with remaining parts taken from reference TRBV5-8 and TRBJ2-5, reads EAGVTQSPTHLIKTRGQQATLRCSPISGHTSVYWYQQALGLGLQFLLWYDEGEERNRGNFPPRFSGRQFPNYSSELNVNALELEDSALYLCASSLASGSREWETQYFGPGTRLLVL.

J is TRBJ2-7 and V is TRBV6-5; TRBD2 matches at 8 bases. V shed 2 bases, J shed 4 bases, and the junction held 4 bases outside the gene matches. CDR3 length equals 14 residues. Germline CDR1 MNHEY, CDR2 SVGAGI. The CDR3 DNA reads as TGTGCCAGCAGTTACGGTGGCGGGGGGTACGAGCAGTACTTC. Protein: CASSYGGGGYEQYF.

This chain connects TRBV9 to TRBJ2-1; D not resolved. CDR1 is SGDLS, CDR2 YYNGEE, per germline. The CDR3 covers 11 residues. The V gene lost 4 bases and the J gene lost 8 bases, with 7 bases spanning the gap. The CDR3 coding sequence is TGTGCCAGCAGCTCGGCCCATGAGCAGTTCTTC. Amino acids: CASSSAHEQFF.

V and J are TRBV6-5 and TRBJ2-7; 8 positions agree with TRBD1. The CDR3 has 15 residues. Per the germline V gene, CDR1 is MNHEY and CDR2 is SVGAGI. V lost 2 bases and J lost 4; bases outside the gene matches: 7. The CDR3 spells CASSYGSGQGYEQYF. DNA for the CDR3: TGTGCCAGCAGTTACGGCTCCGGACAGGGATACGAGCAGTACTTC.

This clone appeared a single time. This rearrangement joins TRBV6-5 to TRBJ1-5; D uncertain. From germline, CDR1 is MNHEY and CDR2 SVGAGI. The CDR3 extends over 15 amino acids. The V and J ends lost 2 bases and 11 bases respectively, with 19 bases between them. CDR3 in amino acids: CASSYGQGTLRTQHF. DNA of the CDR3: TGTGCCAGCAGTTACGGGCAAGGTACTCTTAGGACCCAGCATTTT.

The chain links TRBV10-3 to TRBJ1-2; unclear D gene. Per the germline V gene, CDR1 is ENHRY and CDR2 is SYGVKD. The CDR3 runs 13 residues. V lost 11 bases, J lost 7 bases, and 20 bases lay in between. The CDR3 DNA reads TGTGCCGTCTCACCCCCTCGGGAGGGTGGCTACACCTTC. This encodes CAVSPPREGGYTF.

The CDR3 DNA reads as TGTGCCAGCAGCTTAGACGGTGGGTTAGAGACCCAGTACTTC. Protein: CASSLDGGLETQYF. V usage is TRBV7-3 and J usage is TRBJ2-5; D ambiguous. The CDR3 covers 14 residues. V was trimmed by 2 bases and J by 4 bases, leaving 11 bases between them. Germline CDR1 reads SGHTA; CDR2 reads FQGTGA.

The CDR3: CASSGAARKLFF. The CDR3 DNA reads TGTGCCAGCAGCGGGGCCGCTCGAAAACTGTTTTTT. The rearrangement uses TRBV28 and TRBJ1-4, with a possible D match to TRBD1 (5 bases). The CDR3 extends over 12 amino acids. CDR1 is MDHEN and CDR2 is SYDVKM in the germline V gene. Trimming took off 6 bases at V and 10 bases at J, with 12 bases between the two ends.

The chain is built from TRBV6-5 and TRBJ2-1; 10 nucleotides agree with TRBD2. The CDR3 has 15 amino acids. The V segment lost 6 bases and the J segment 7 bases; nucleotides outside the gene matches: 9. Germline CDR1 and CDR2: MNHEY and SVGAGI. The CDR3: CASSRSGGALNEQFF. The CDR3 bases are TGTGCCAGCAGCCGGAGCGGGGGGGCCTTAAATGAGCAGTTCTTC.

The V call is TRBV4-3, the J call TRBJ2-3; tentative D call: TRBD2 (5 bases). In germline, CDR1 is LGHNA, CDR2 YSLEER. The CDR3 runs to 15 residues. V was clipped by 0 bases and J by 7 bases, with 14 bases between them. DNA for the CDR3: TGCGCCAGCAGCCAAGAAGGGAGAGGAGTACATACGCAGTATTTT. It encodes CASSQEGRGVHTQYF.

This clone was counted a few times. The chain has TRBV9 and TRBJ1-2, with no clear D. Between the trimmed V and J ends, which lost 4 bases and 9 bases, there was a span of 10 bases. The CDR3 sequence is 11 residues long. CDR1 is SGDLS, CDR2 YYNGEE, per germline. Here the CDR3 DNA reads TGTGCCAGCAGCACCCGACACCGCTACACCTTC. Protein sequence: CASSTRHRYTF.

The J gene is TRBJ2-1, the V gene TRBV7-9, with 14 nucleotides matching TRBD2. Germline lookup yields CDR1 SEHNR and CDR2 FQNEAQ (reference sequence). J was trimmed by 0 bases and V by 5 bases; bases with no gene match: 3. The CDR3 has 17 amino acids. This CDR3 is CASSGTSGGASYNEQFF. The CDR3, as DNA: TGTGCCAGCAGCGGGACTAGCGGGGGAGCCTCCTACAATGAGCAGTTCTTC.

This clone occurred once. Its ends do not fully match the called genes, so a read error is possible. The chain carries TRBV13 and TRBJ2-1, with 15 nucleotides matching TRBD2. CDR3 length: 12 amino acids. CDR1 and CDR2 (germline): PRHDT, FYEKMQ (reference sequence). In nucleotides, the CDR3 is TGTGCCAGCAGCTCAGGACTAGCGGGGGGGATCTTC. Protein sequence: CASSSGLAGGIF.

This chain joins TRBV28 and TRBJ2-1; 14 positions agree with TRBD2. This CDR3 has 15 amino acids. Germline V gives CDR1 MDHEN, CDR2 SYDVKM. Losses at the gene ends were 6 bases for V and 7 bases for J; bases not matched to a gene: 5. In nucleotides, the CDR3 is TGTGCCAGCAGCCGAGGGACTAGCGGGAGAAATGAGCAGTTCTTC. Its protein is CASSRGTSGRNEQFF.

CDR3 residues: CASSPWTSGLQETQYF. The DNA for the CDR3 is TGTGCCAGCAGCCCTTGGACTAGCGGGTTACAAGAGACCCAGTACTTC. V is TRBV5-4 and J is TRBJ2-5; 11 nucleotides align to TRBD2. With V trimmed by 4 bases and J by 2 bases, 7 bases remained unmatched. This CDR3 region has 16 residues. The V gene's germline CDR1 is SGHNT and CDR2 YYREEE (reference sequence). Filled out from reference TRBV5-4 and TRBJ2-5, the complete variable domain reads ETGVTQSPTHLIKTRGQQVTLRCSSQSGHNTVSWYQQALGQGPQFIFQYYREEENGRGNFPPRFSGLQFPNYSSELNVNALELDDSALYLCASSPWTSGLQETQYFGPGTRLLVL.

In this sample, this clone turned up once. The chain joins TRBV28 to TRBJ1-2; the D is unclear. V lost 7 bases to trimming and J lost 3 bases, with 18 bases between them. The germline V gene encodes CDR1 MDHEN and CDR2 SYDVKM. The CDR3 spans 15 residues. For the CDR3, the DNA is TGTGCCAGCACCCCTGCGGGGTCTTTCTACTATGGCTACACCTTC. Protein product: CASTPAGSFYYGYTF.

The V call is TRBV7-8, the J call TRBJ1-1; possibly TRBD1 for D (5 bases). Germline V gives CDR1 SGHVS, CDR2 FQNEAQ. Trimming left V 3 bases short and J 4 bases short, with 18 bases between. The CDR3 totals 16 residues. The CDR3 protein is CASSLGPLGDRTEAFF. As DNA, the CDR3 is TGTGCCAGCAGCTTGGGCCCCCTGGGGGACCGCACTGAAGCTTTCTTT.

The rearrangement joins TRBV6-5 to TRBJ2-5; 9 nucleotides agree with TRBD2. The germline CDR1 and CDR2 sequences are MNHEY and SVGAGI. The CDR3 contains 15 residues. Germline trimming cut 2 bases from V and 5 bases from J; bases unmatched to any gene: 6. CDR3 coding DNA: TGTGCCAGCAGTTACGCCGGCGGGGGGGACGAGACCCAGTACTTC. Protein sequence: CASSYAGGGDETQYF.

The sample holds one count of this clone. The chain links TRBV19 to TRBJ1-1; 7 nucleotides match TRBD1. The V segment lost 10 bases and the J segment 4 bases; nucleotides outside the gene matches: 6. CDR3 size: 12 residues. Looked up from germline, CDR1 is LNHDA and CDR2 is SQIVND (reference sequence). The CDR3 is CATKTGATEAFF. DNA of the CDR3: TGTGCCACGAAAACAGGGGCCACTGAAGCTTTCTTT.

CDR3: CAWTVFSYNEQFF. DNA of the CDR3: TGTGCCTGGACCGTATTTTCCTACAATGAGCAGTTCTTC. V gene TRBV30 combines with J gene TRBJ2-1, with D unresolved. Germline lookup yields CDR1 GTSNPN and CDR2 SVGIG (reference sequence). The V end was cut by 4 bases, the J end by 1 base, with 8 bases between. The CDR3 contains 13 residues.

The rearrangement links TRBV6-1 to TRBJ1-5; tentatively, D is TRBD1 (6 bases). Germline lookup yields CDR1 MNHNS and CDR2 SASEGT. V gave up 2 bases and J gave up 0 bases, with 14 bases separating them. This CDR3 is 17 amino acids long. The CDR3 spells CASSELDRSYSNQPQHF. CDR3 bases: TGTGCCAGCAGTGAACTTGACAGGAGTTATAGCAATCAGCCCCAGCATTTT.

As for this clone: An end of the junction does not agree with germline; a read error may underlie this. V usage is TRBV27 and J usage is TRBJ1-2; D perhaps matches TRBD1 (5 bases). Per the germline V gene, CDR1 is MNHEY and CDR2 is SMNVEV (reference sequence). This CDR3 is built from 13 residues. CDR3 loop: CASSLSQGGGYTF. CDR3 coding DNA: TGTGCCAGCAGTCTATCTCAGGGCGGTGGCTACACCTTC.

The chain carries TRBV5-6 and TRBJ1-6; D might be TRBD1 (6 bases). This CDR3 region has 19 residues. Per the germline V gene, CDR1 is SGHDT and CDR2 is YYEEEE. Trimming pared 6 bases from V and 5 bases from J, leaving 27 bases between. The CDR3 spells CASTFSRQAIRTDNSPLHF. The CDR3 DNA is TGTGCCAGCACCTTTTCGCGACAGGCGATCAGAACGGATAATTCACCCCTCCACTTT.

The chain is built from TRBV4-3 and TRBJ1-1; D perhaps matches TRBD1 (5 bases). V shed 4 bases and J shed 5 bases, with 23 bases lying between them. The CDR3 is made up of 17 amino acids. Germline loops: CDR1 LGHNA, CDR2 YSLEER. The CDR3 bases are TGCGCCAGCAGCCCCGGACCAGGGTTGACGGCAGTGACTGAAGCTTTCTTT. Protein product: CASSPGPGLTAVTEAFF.

The rearrangement joins TRBV6-4 to TRBJ2-2; 7 nucleotides agree with TRBD1. The CDR3 runs 14 residues. Trimming removed 3 bases from V and 7 bases from J; junction bases left unmatched: 5. CDR1 MRHNA and CDR2 SNTAGT come from the germline V gene. The CDR3 sequence: CASSETGLGGELFF. DNA for the CDR3: TGTGCCAGCAGTGAGACAGGGCTTGGCGGGGAGCTGTTTTTT.

This clone was recorded only once. At one of its ends the junction is not consistent with the germline gene, which may arise from a read error. V is TRBV7-7 and J is TRBJ2-3; D is perhaps TRBD1 (5 bases). The CDR3 loop spans 13 amino acids. CDR1 is SSHAT, CDR2 FNYEAQ, per germline (reference sequence). The CDR3 DNA reads as TGTGCTAGCAGCTTAGGGGTAGGAGATACGCAGTATTTT. Protein: CASSLGVGDTQYF. Full variable domain (outside the CDR3, taken from reference TRBV7-7 and TRBJ2-3): GAGVSQSPRYKVTKRGQDVTLRCDPISSHATLYWYQQALGQGPEFLTYFNYEAQPDKSGLPSDRFSAERPEGSISTLTIQRTEQRDSAMYRCASSLGVGDTQYFGPGTRLTVL.